These 10 T cell receptor beta chains originate from one sample sequenced in a study of T cells in Graves' hyperthyroidism and ophthalmopathy. Amplified regions were TCR beta CDR3 sequences from RNA transcripts. During a first-round RT-PCR of the TCR CDR3, the HTBI primer set was used. TCRdb passed the multiplex PCR reads through MiXCR, listing each CDR3 protein once. The table includes about 270,000 distinct CDR3 sequences, approximately 23% detected once. The sequenced sample was blood. The receptors stem from a woman aged 40 to 49 with Graves' ophthalmopathy.

This clonotype appeared many times. The rearrangement links TRBV6-5 to TRBJ2-7; 10 bases are shared with TRBD1. Germline V gives CDR1 MNHEY, CDR2 SVGAGI. The V gene end was trimmed by 6 bases and the J gene end by 6 bases; junction bases not matched to a gene: 5. This CDR3 has 13 amino acids. CDR3 DNA: TGTGCCAGCAGGACCTGGGACAGGGGCGAGCAGTACTTC. Translation: CASRTWDRGEQYF.

This rearrangement joins TRBV27 to TRBJ2-2, with 10 bases matching TRBD2. The junction had 9 bases not matched to a gene; V was cut back by 10 bases and J by 4 bases. The CDR3 covers 15 residues. Germline CDR1 reads MNHEY; CDR2 reads SMNVEV (reference sequence). This chain's CDR3 is CATTSGRVGTGELFF. DNA of the CDR3: TGTGCCACCACAAGCGGGAGGGTGGGCACCGGGGAGCTGTTTTTT.

This clonotype was picked up many times. The chain combines TRBV6-5 with TRBJ2-5, with D perhaps TRBD2 (7 bases). The ends were cut back, 0 bases at V and 1 base at J, with 9 bases in the middle. The CDR3 sequence is 15 residues long. The V gene's germline CDR1 is MNHEY and CDR2 SVGAGI. CDR3 sequence (DNA): TGTGCCAGCAGTTACTCGGGAGGGGGCCAAGAGACCCAGTACTTC. Translation gives CASSYSGGGQETQYF.

This clonotype appeared a few times. V usage is TRBV12-3 or TRBV12-4 and J usage is TRBJ2-7; D is ambiguous. The CDR3 length is 12 residues. Between the trimmed V and J ends, which lost 7 bases and 3 bases, there was a span of 10 bases. For the CDR3, the DNA is TGTGCCAGCACCCGGTTGGGCTACGAGCAGTACTTC. It is translated as CASTRLGYEQYF.

This clonotype was seen ten or more times. V and J are TRBV6-1 and TRBJ1-1; a possible D gene is TRBD1 (5 bases). The V and J ends lost 4 bases and 5 bases respectively, with 11 bases between them. CDR3 length equals 13 residues. Germline V gives CDR1 MNHNS, CDR2 SASEGT. The CDR3 nucleotides read TGTGCCAGCAGTGGAGCTAAGGGGACTGAAGCTTTCTTT. Amino acids: CASSGAKGTEAFF.

This clonotype occurred many times. The chain recombines TRBV2 with TRBJ2-5; D possibly uses TRBD1 or TRBD2 (5 bases each). From germline, CDR1 is SNHLY and CDR2 FYNNEI. This CDR3 comprises 13 residues. Trimming pared 7 bases from V and 7 bases from J, leaving 16 bases between. The CDR3 spells CASTPGGIGTQYF. The CDR3 DNA follows: TGTGCCAGCACCCCTGGGGGAATTGGGACCCAGTACTTC.

This clonotype was seen a few times. The junction departs from the called germline gene at one end, perhaps through a read error. The chain combines TRBV5-1 with TRBJ2-7; the D is unclear. From germline, CDR1 is SGHRS and CDR2 YFSETQ. The CDR3 has 16 residues. The CDR3 sequence is CASSLVPVGGSYEQCF. CDR3 DNA: TGCGCCAGCAGTCTCGTCCCGGTCGGTGGGTCTTACGAGCAGTGCTTC. The entire variable domain, with the rest obtained from reference TRBV5-1 and TRBJ2-7, is as follows: KAGVTQTPRYLIKTRGQQVTLSCSPISGHRSVSWYQQTPGQGLQFLFEYFSETQRNKGNFPGRFSGRQFSNSRSEMNVSTLELGDSALYLCASSLVPVGGSYEQCFGPGTRLTVT.

This clonotype came up many times. The V and J genes are TRBV24-1 and TRBJ2-5, with D unresolved. This CDR3 has 16 residues. Germline assignment: CDR1 KGHDR and CDR2 SFDVKD. Trimming pared 1 base from V and 2 bases from J, leaving 13 bases between. The CDR3 region is CATSDLTWHLQETQYF. The CDR3 bases are TGTGCCACCAGTGATTTAACATGGCATCTGCAAGAGACCCAGTACTTC.

A single count supports this clonotype. The CDR3 protein is CASSFVGFYEQYF. The CDR3 bases are TGTGCCAGCAGTTTTGTAGGATTCTACGAGCAGTACTTC. The chain combines TRBV28 with TRBJ2-7, with D hard to call. Trimming shortened V by 3 bases and J by 3 bases, and 9 bases separated the two germline ends. This CDR3 contains 13 residues. From germline, CDR1 is MDHEN and CDR2 SYDVKM.

This clonotype was seen once. A much larger clone sits a single nucleotide away, making a read error possible. The V call is TRBV18, the J call TRBJ2-7, with D possibly TRBD1 on 6 matching bases. The germline gives CDR1 KGHSH, CDR2 LQKENI. This CDR3 contains 13 residues. As DNA, the CDR3 is TGTACCAGCTCCCACGACAGGTCCTACGAGCAGTACTTC. The encoded protein is CTSSHDRSYEQYF. Full variable domain (remainder filled in from reference TRBV18 and TRBJ2-7): NAGVMQNPRHLVRRRGQEARLRCSPMKGHSHVYWYRQLPEEGLKFMVYLQKENIIDESGMPKERFSAEFPKEGPSILRIQQVVRGDSAAYFCTSSHDRSYEQYFGPGTRLTVT.